The T cell receptor (beta chain) under discussion was sequenced for a study of identifying expanded T cells in peripheral blood. Germline V CDR1 and CDR2: SGHVS, FQNEAQ. CDR3 length equals 14 residues. The V and J ends lost 4 bases and 0 bases respectively, with 7 bases between them. The assay was immunoSEQ multiplex PCR, and TCRdb's table has in-frame clones only and misses some. The profile covers some 100,000 clones, with approximately 88% appearing a single time and approximately 18% taken by the ten largest. This clone was detected once. The chain links TRBV7-8 to TRBJ2-1; D remains unclear. The sequencing sample was made of blood. This TCR was sampled from a person aged 18 to 70 in good health. The CDR3 DNA sequence: TGTGCCAGCAGCTGGACCGGCTCCTACAATGAGCAGTTCTTC. It encodes CASSWTGSYNEQFF.